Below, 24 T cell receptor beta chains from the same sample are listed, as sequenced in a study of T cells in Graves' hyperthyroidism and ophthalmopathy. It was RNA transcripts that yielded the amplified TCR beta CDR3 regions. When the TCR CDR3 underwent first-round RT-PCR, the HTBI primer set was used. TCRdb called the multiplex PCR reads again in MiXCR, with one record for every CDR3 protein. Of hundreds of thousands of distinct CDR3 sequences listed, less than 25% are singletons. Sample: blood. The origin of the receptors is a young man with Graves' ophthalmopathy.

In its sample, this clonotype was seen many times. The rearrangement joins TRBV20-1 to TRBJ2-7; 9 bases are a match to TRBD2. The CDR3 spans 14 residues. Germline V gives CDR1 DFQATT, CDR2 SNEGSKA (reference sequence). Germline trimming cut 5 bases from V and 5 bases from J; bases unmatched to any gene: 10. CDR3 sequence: CSAGPPGLANEQYF. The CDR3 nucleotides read TGCAGTGCTGGCCCGCCGGGACTAGCTAACGAGCAGTACTTC.

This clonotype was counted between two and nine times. In DNA, the CDR3 is TGTGCCAGCAGTGATCCCCTTACCAAAGCGGTCGAGCAGTACTTC. As protein: CASSDPLTKAVEQYF. The V gene is TRBV2, the J gene TRBJ2-7; possibly TRBD2 for D (5 bases). The CDR3 spans 15 residues. V shed 3 bases and J shed 6 bases, with 18 bases lying between them. CDR1 SNHLY and CDR2 FYNNEI come from the germline V gene.

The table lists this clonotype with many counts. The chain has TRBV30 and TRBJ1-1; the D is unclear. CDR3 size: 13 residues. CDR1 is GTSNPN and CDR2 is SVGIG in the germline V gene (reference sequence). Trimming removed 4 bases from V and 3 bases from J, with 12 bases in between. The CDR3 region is CAWKAMSDTEAFF. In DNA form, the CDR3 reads TGTGCCTGGAAGGCCATGTCGGACACTGAAGCTTTCTTT.

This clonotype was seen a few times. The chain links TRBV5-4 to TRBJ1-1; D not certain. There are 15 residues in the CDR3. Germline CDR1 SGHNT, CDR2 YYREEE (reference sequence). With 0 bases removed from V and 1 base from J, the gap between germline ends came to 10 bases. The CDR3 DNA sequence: TGTGCCAGCAGCTTGGAGGTCCCTACGAACACTGAAGCTTTCTTT. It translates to CASSLEVPTNTEAFF.

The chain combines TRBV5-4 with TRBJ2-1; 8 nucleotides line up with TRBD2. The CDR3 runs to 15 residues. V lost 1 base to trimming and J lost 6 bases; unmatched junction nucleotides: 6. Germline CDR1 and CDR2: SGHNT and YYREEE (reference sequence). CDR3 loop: CASSLTAGAANEQFF. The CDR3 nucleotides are TGTGCCAGCAGCTTGACAGCGGGAGCTGCCAATGAGCAGTTCTTC.

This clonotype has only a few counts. CDR3 loop: CASHTAGNTIYF. Here the CDR3 DNA reads TGTGCCAGCCATACAGCGGGAAACACCATATATTTT. This rearrangement joins TRBV28 to TRBJ1-3; D unclear. Trimming took off 8 bases at V and 4 bases at J, with 9 bases between the two ends. The CDR3 sequence is 12 residues long. From germline, CDR1 is MDHEN and CDR2 SYDVKM.

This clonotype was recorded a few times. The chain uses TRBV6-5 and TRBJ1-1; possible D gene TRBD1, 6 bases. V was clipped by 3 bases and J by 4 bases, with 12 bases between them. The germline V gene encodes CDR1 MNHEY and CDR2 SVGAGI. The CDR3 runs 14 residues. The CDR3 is CASSYHQGSTEAFF. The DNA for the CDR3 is TGTGCCAGCAGTTATCATCAGGGGAGCACTGAAGCTTTCTTT.

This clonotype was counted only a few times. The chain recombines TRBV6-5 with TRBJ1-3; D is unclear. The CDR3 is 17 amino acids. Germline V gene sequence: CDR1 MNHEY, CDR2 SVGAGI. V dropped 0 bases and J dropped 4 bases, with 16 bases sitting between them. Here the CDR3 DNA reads TGTGCCAGCAGTTACTCGGTTTCGGGCTCGGAGGGAAACACCATATATTTT. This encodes CASSYSVSGSEGNTIYF.

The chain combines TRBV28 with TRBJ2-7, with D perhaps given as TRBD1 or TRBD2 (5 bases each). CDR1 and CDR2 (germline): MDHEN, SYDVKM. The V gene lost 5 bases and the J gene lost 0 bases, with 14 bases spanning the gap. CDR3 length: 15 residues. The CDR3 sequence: CASSPNRDDSYEQYF. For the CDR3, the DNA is TGTGCCAGCAGTCCCAACCGGGACGACTCCTACGAGCAGTACTTC.

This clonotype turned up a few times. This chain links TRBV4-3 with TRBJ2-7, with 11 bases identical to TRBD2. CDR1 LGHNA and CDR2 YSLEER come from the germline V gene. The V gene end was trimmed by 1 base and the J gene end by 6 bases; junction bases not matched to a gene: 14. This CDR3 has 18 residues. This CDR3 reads CASSQARASGRPLPEQYF. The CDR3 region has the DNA TGCGCCAGCAGCCAAGCTAGGGCTAGCGGGAGGCCCCTACCCGAGCAGTACTTC.

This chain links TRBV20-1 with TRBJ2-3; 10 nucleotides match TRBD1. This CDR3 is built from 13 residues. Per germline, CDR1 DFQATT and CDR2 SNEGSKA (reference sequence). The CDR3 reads CSAGTGATDTQYF. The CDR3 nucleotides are TGCAGCGCCGGGACAGGGGCGACAGATACGCAGTATTTT.

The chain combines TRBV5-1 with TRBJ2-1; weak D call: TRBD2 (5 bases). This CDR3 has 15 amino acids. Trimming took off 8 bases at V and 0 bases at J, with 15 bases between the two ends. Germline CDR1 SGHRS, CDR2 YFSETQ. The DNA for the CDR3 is TGCGCCAGTGCCCTTGGTGGGAGCTCCTACAATGAGCAGTTCTTC. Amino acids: CASALGGSSYNEQFF.

CDR3 loop: CASSRDGSETNEKLFF. The CDR3 DNA follows: TGTGCCAGCAGCCGGGACGGATCCGAAACTAATGAAAAACTGTTTTTT. The chain has TRBV11-2 and TRBJ1-4; D may be TRBD1 (5 bases). V was clipped by 5 bases and J by 1 base, with 14 bases between them. Germline loops: CDR1 SGHAT, CDR2 FQNNGV. The CDR3 contains 16 residues. The full variable domain, completed using reference TRBV11-2 and TRBJ1-4, is EAGVAQSPRYKIIEKRQSVAFWCNPISGHATLYWYQQILGQGPKLLIQFQNNGVVDDSQLPKDRFSAERLKGVDSTLKIQPAKLEDSAVYLCASSRDGSETNEKLFFGSGTQLSVL.

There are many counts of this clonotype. The CDR3 region is CASSSLAGDQPQHF. The CDR3 DNA sequence: TGTGCCAGCAGTTCCCTCGCAGGGGATCAGCCCCAGCATTTT. The genes are TRBV28 and TRBJ1-5; TRBD1 is a possible D gene (6 bases). Trimming cost V 4 bases and J 5 bases, with 12 bases left between them. There are 14 residues in the CDR3. CDR1 MDHEN and CDR2 SYDVKM come from the germline V gene.

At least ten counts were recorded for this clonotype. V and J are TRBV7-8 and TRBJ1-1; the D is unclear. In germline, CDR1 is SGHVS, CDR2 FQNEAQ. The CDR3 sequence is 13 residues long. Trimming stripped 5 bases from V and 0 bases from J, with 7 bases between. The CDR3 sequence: CASSVNLNTEAFF. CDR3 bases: TGTGCCAGCAGCGTAAATCTGAACACTGAAGCTTTCTTT.

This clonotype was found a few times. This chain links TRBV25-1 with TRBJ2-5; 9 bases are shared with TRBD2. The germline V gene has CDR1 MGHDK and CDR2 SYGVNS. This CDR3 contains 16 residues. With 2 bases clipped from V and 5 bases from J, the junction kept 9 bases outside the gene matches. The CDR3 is CASSERAGGSRETQYF. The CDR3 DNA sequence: TGTGCCAGCAGTGAAAGGGCGGGAGGGTCTAGGGAGACCCAGTACTTC. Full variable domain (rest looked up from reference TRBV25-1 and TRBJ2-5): EADIYQTPRYLVIGTGKKITLECSQTMGHDKMYWYQQDPGMELHLIHYSYGVNSTEKGDLSSESTVSRIRTEHFPLTLESARPSHTSQYLCASSERAGGSRETQYFGPGTRLLVL.

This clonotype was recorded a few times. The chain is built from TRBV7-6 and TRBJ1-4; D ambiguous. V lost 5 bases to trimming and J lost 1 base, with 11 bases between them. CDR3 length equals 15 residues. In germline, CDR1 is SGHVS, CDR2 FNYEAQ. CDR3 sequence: CASSPIPGTNEKLFF. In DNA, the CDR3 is TGTGCCAGCAGCCCTATCCCCGGAACTAATGAAAAACTGTTTTTT. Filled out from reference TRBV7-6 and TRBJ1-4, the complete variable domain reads GAGVSQSPRYKVTKRGQDVALRCDPISGHVSLYWYRQALGQGPEFLTYFNYEAQQDKSGLPNDRFSAERPEGSISTLTIQRTEQRDSAMYRCASSPIPGTNEKLFFGSGTQLSVL.

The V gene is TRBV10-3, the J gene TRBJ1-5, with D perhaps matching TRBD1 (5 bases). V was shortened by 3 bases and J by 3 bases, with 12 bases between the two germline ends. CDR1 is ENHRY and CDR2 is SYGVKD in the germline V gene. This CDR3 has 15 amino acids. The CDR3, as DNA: TGTGCCATCAGTGAATGGGACGGGGCCAATCAGCCCCAGCATTTT. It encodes CAISEWDGANQPQHF.

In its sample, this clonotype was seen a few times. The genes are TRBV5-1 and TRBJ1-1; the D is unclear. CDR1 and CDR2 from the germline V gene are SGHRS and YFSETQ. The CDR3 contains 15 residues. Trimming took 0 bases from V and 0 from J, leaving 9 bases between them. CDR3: CASSLAEGMNTEAFF. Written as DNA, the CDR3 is TGCGCCAGCAGCTTGGCCGAAGGCATGAACACTGAAGCTTTCTTT.

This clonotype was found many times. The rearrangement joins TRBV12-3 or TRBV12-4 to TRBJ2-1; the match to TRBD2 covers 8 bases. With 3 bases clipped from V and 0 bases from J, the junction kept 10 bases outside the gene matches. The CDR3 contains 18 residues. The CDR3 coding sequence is TGTGCCAGCAGTTTGAGGTGGTTAGCGGGAATCTCCTACAATGAGCAGTTCTTC. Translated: CASSLRWLAGISYNEQFF.

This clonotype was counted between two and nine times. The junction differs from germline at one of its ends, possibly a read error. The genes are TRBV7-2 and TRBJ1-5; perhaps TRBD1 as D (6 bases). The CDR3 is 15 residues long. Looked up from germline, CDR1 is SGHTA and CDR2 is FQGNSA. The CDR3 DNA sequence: TGTGCCACCAGCAGAGCAGGGGTGGAAAGGAAGCCCCAGCATTTT. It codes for CATSRAGVERKPQHF.

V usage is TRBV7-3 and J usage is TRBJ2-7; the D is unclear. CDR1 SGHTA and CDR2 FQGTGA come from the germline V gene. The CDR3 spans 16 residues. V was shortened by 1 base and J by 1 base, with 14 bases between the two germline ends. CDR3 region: CASSLKFSDGSYEQYF. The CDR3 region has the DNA TGTGCCAGCAGCTTAAAATTTTCGGACGGTTCCTACGAGCAGTACTTC.

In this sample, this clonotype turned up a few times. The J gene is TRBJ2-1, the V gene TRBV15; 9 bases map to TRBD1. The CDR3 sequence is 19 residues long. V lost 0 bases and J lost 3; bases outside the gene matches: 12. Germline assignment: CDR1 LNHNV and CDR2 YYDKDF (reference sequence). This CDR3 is CATSRDLGTGTGLYNEQFF. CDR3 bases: TGTGCCACCAGCAGAGATCTGGGTACCGGGACAGGGCTCTACAATGAGCAGTTCTTC.

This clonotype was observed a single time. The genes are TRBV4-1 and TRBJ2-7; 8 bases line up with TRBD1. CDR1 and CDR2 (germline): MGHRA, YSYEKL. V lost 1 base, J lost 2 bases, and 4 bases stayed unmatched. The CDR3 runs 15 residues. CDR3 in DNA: TGCGCCAGCAGCCAAGTCGACAGGGGAACCTACGAGCAGTACTTC. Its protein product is CASSQVDRGTYEQYF.